Described below is a single T cell receptor beta chain sequence and its context. The sample belongs to a study of CD8 T cells in Susac syndrome. The CDR3 loop spans 12 amino acids. The junction had 7 bases not matched to a gene; V was cut back by 5 bases and J by 7 bases. Germline CDR1 is DFQATT and CDR2 is SNEGSKA (reference sequence). Sequencing targeted TCR beta in T cells from blood (CD8+ and CD4+). The multiple sclerosis control group consisted of treatment-naive patients whose relapsing-remitting disease, which was either stable or active, fulfilled revised McDonald criteria. RNA was extracted with the RNeasy kit, and a quantity of roughly 0.45 to 1 ug was reverse transcribed using random hexamers. Amplification of the TCR beta CDR3 was carried out by immunoSEQ multiplex PCR, which spanned a total of 54 Vbeta and 13 Jbeta segments. One entry per CDR3 protein results from TCRdb running MiXCR on the immunoSEQ multiplex PCR reads. Among under 350,000 distinct CDR3 sequences listed, 92% were seen once.

Specimen: CD4+ T cells from PBMCs. The sequence was collected from a human donor with multiple sclerosis. V and J are TRBV20-1 and TRBJ1-1, with 7 bases matching TRBD1. The chain's CDR3 is CSAPGTAREAFF. Written as DNA, the CDR3 is TGCAGTGCTCCCGGGACAGCACGTGAAGCTTTCTTT.